One and the same sample provided the 4 T cell receptor beta chains below, sequenced in a study of blood T cell repertoires in COVID-19. Profiled with immunoSEQ multiplex PCR; TCRdb holds only in-frame clones, not every one. This table holds more than 85,000 clones, roughly 80% found once. Sequencing used peripheral blood. These receptors were taken from a woman over 75 with acute or convalescent COVID-19.

The chain links TRBV9 to TRBJ2-3, with 10 bases fitting TRBD2. The germline gives CDR1 SGDLS, CDR2 YYNGEE. The J segment lost 4 bases and the V segment lost 0 bases, leaving 11 bases of the junction unmatched. The CDR3 extends over 18 amino acids. CDR3 DNA: TGTGCCAGCAGCGTAGCGGGGGCTAGCGGGAGTTCCCCAGATACGCAGTATTTT. Translation: CASSVAGASGSSPDTQYF.

V and J are TRBV12-3 or TRBV12-4 and TRBJ2-1; D might be TRBD2 (5 bases). The germline V and J ends were trimmed by 8 bases and 0 bases, with 8 bases remaining between them. The CDR3 runs to 13 residues. This chain's CDR3 is CASGRSSYNEQFF. CDR3 coding DNA: TGTGCCAGCGGGAGATCCTCCTACAATGAGCAGTTCTTC.

This rearrangement joins TRBV11-2 to TRBJ2-3; 9 nucleotides line up with TRBD1. Unmatched junction bases numbered 7, after V lost 5 bases and J lost 4 bases. The CDR3 length is 15 residues. From germline, CDR1 is SGHAT and CDR2 FQNNGV. The CDR3 protein is CASSRMGQGADTQYF. CDR3 nucleotide sequence: TGTGCCAGCAGCCGGATGGGACAGGGCGCAGATACGCAGTATTTT.

The chain has TRBV5-4 and TRBJ2-6, with TRBD1 matching over 9 bases. The ends lost 4 bases at V and 4 bases at J; junction bases unmatched: 3. This CDR3 region has 15 residues. Germline V gene data show CDR1 as SGHNT and CDR2 as YYREEE (reference sequence). This CDR3 is CASSGTGYGANVLTF. In DNA, the CDR3 is TGTGCCAGCAGCGGGACAGGGTACGGGGCCAACGTCCTGACTTTC.